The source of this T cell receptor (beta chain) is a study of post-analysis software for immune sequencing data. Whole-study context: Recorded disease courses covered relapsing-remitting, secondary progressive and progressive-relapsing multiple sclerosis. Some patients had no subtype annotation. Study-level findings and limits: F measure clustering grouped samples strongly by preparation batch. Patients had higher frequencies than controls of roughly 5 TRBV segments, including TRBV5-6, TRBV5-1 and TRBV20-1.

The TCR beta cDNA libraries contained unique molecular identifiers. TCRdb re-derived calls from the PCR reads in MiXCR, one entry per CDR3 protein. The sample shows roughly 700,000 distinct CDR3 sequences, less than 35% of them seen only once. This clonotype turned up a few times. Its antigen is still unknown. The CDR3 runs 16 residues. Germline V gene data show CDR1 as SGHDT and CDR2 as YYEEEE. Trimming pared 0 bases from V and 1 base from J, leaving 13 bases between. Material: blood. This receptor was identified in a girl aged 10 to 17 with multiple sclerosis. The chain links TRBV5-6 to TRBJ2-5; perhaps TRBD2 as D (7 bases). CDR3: CASSLAGGGGQETQYF. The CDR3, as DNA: TGTGCCAGCAGCTTGGCCGGGGGAGGGGGCCAAGAGACCCAGTACTTC.